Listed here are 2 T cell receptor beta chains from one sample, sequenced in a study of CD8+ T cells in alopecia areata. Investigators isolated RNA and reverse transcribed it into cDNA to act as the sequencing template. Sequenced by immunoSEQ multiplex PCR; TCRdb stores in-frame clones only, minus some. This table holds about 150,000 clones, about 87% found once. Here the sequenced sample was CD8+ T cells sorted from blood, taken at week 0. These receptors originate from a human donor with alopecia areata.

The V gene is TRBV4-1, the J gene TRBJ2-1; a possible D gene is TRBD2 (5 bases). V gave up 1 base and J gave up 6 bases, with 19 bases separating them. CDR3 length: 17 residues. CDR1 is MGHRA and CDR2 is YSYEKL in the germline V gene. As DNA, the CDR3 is TGCGCCAGCAGCCAAGCAGACACAGTCTCTGGACTCAATGAGCAGTTCTTC. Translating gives CASSQADTVSGLNEQFF.

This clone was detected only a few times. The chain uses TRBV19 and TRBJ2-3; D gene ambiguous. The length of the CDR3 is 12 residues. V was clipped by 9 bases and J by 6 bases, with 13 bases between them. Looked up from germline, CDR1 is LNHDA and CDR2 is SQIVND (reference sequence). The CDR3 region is CASSTGPDTQYF. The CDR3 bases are TGTGCCAGCTCCACCGGGCCTGATACGCAGTATTTT.